This TCR beta chain was recorded in a study of shared clonotypes between healthy human individuals (dated by TCRdb to the early 2020s). In the study overall: Three men and a couple of women, aged 18 to 49 years, made up the cohort. Per donor, three plates each were used for CD4 naive and CD4 memory, two for CD8 naive, and one for CD8 memory. Blood TCR repertoires of about 5 healthy adults were deeply sequenced to estimate repertoire size and the extent of clonotype sharing between individuals. To increase sequencing depth and limit assay-specific biases, TCR repertoire library preparation and sequencing were carried out by different laboratories using diverse techniques. Per donor, leukapheresis produced somewhere between about 0.85 and 8.9 billion PBMCs. Paper-wide results and their limitations: Pairwise subsampling indicated that sequencing depth was expected to affect the degree of clonotype sharing among donors. Compared with non-shared clonotypes, the clonotypes found in all four sorted-subset donors had higher generation probabilities. When a handful of donors were compared, the shared fraction of clonotypes was 5% to 6.5% for naive CD4, over 3% for naive CD8, 2.3% for memory CD4, and around 0.37% for memory CD8. Sampling was restricted to blood, and TCR repertoires in tissue are likely to differ from TCR repertoires in blood. Rarefaction of sorted-subset datasets indicated incomplete sequencing despite the large sequencing depth. Estimated clonotype richness was generally larger for naive than for memory subsets. The genetic and exposure-history diversity represented was limited by the small number of donors.

V is pared back by 5 bases and J by 1 base, with 16 bases lying between the germline termini. The CDR3 measures 16 amino acids from cysteine to phenylalanine. Solely the CDR3 DNA is kept, with 48 bases framed from the first base. CDR1 and CDR2, per the germline V gene, are SGHTA and FQGNSA. Using the deep immunoSEQ assay, multiplex PCR amplified TCR CDR3 regions from genomic DNA. Genomic DNA extracted from each cell subset was distributed evenly over all wells of several immunoSEQ 96-well plates, and each plate served as one replicate. Each replicate PCR for sorted subsets received about 0.2 ug genomic DNA, equal to about 29,000 T cell genomes. Purified libraries were quantified with a Qubit 3.0 fluorometer, sized on a Bioanalyzer 2100, and re-quantified with the KAPA Library Quantification kit. Each immunoSEQ 96-well plate was sequenced on its own single-read 150-cycle Illumina NextSeq 550 flow cell. Turning to the authors' computational methods: Because the immunoSEQ output held only junctional sequences and lacked quality scores, the filtering could not match the filtering applied to full-length reads. To assign V/J genes and CDR3, sequences were annotated using PyIR, a Python wrapper for IgBLAST v1.9, with IMGT germline references. Reads with weak V/J assignments (E-value above 1e-6), missing CDR3, stop codons, out-of-frame junctions, or ambiguous translated residues were removed. V3J clonotypes were defined by identical inferred V gene, J gene, and CDR3 amino acid sequence. Percentage overlap between repertoires was calculated by dividing the number of shared unique clonotypes by the size of the smaller repertoire. Three approaches were used to assess repertoire richness: RTK rarefaction, the Chao1 estimator, and Recon v2.1 estimates of unobserved clonotypes. Generation probabilities for all TCRbeta clonotypes obtained by the gDNA method from a handful of donors were computed using OLGA. TCRdb took this table from immuneACCESS and kept in-frame rearrangements with V and J called. Such tables lack part of the clones; where checked against another copy, unresolved V genes explain under half of the gap, and the rest is unexplained. Clonal size and the V and J genes are those of that table, whereas D and trimming came from the DNA. In all, the sample holds roughly 2.5 million clones, and around 94% of those were seen once. The top ten clones comprise around 0.14% of the sample.

The donors were healthy, HIV-negative adults with no recently reported acute infections or vaccinations. Only Caucasian adults living in Nashville, Tennessee, USA were represented among the donors. Magnetic negative selection was used to enrich CD4+ T cells, after which naive cells were positively selected on CD45RA and the negative fraction became the memory subset. Blood was collected by leukapheresis, and PBMCs were isolated by Ficoll-Histopaque density gradient centrifugation and then cryopreserved in liquid nitrogen vapor phase. Analytical flow cytometry was used to check the purity and quantity of each magnetically sorted T cell population. Each sorted fraction had its genomic DNA isolated and then quantified by UV absorbance on a Nanodrop 2000c. Concerning this clone: This clone's antigen is unknown. It has no much larger one-base neighbor in the sample; base qualities were not kept.

The specimen sequenced was naive CD4+ T cells sorted from blood. The cell subset or site label for this specimen denotes: CD45RA+ positively selected. The receptor chain draws on TRBV7-2 and TRBJ2-3; the D gene may be TRBD1 or TRBD2, since each aligns over 6 bases. The sequence was collected from a young man in good health. The nucleotide sequence is given as TGTGCCAGCAGCCCTGTGGGGGGCGGCGGCACAGATACGCAGTATTTT. Its protein is CASSPVGGGGTDTQYF.